The source of this T cell receptor (beta chain) is a study of type 1 and type 2 diabetes patients. Study conclusions and caveats: Type 1 diabetes repertoires were significantly less diverse than type 2 diabetes ones.

The PCR template was genomic DNA. Amplification of the beta chain CDR3 used 30 forward and 13 reverse multiplex primers. TCRdb re-called the multiplex PCR reads with MiXCR, one entry per CDR3 protein. This table holds under 300,000 distinct CDR3 sequences, around 47% found once. A remark on this clonotype: Its matching antigen is unknown.

The material sequenced was peripheral blood mononuclear cells (PBMCs). The source is a man aged 18-30 years with type 2 diabetes.

Here the CDR3 DNA reads TGTGCCACCAGCGCTGGACCGGGGGAGCAGTACTTC. Translated: CATSAGPGEQYF. This chain uses TRBV15 with TRBJ2-7; TRBD2 is a possible D gene (5 bases). V was trimmed by 5 bases and J by 7 bases, leaving 12 bases between them. Germline CDR1 reads LNHNV; CDR2 reads YYDKDF (reference sequence). CDR3 length equals 12 residues.